This T cell receptor beta chain originates from a study of blood T cell repertoires in COVID-19. Study-wide background: Spain, Italy and the United States supplied samples that represented acute and convalescent COVID-19. T cells, B-cell-depleted T cells, or PBMCs provided the cDNA or gDNA that served as material.

Germline CDR1 reads MNHEY; CDR2 reads SVGEGT. With 2 bases clipped from V and 2 bases from J, the junction kept 14 bases outside the gene matches. This CDR3 has 19 amino acids. This clone was seen only once. Participant-given clinical history determined each cohort assignment. Authors' methods: Estimation of nucleated cell counts relied on the amplification of reference gene primers. Assay: immunoSEQ multiplex PCR; the TCRdb copy retains only in-frame clones and omits some. The D gene and trimming were derived from the DNA, and the V and J assignments and clone size from that table. The repertoire includes 150,000 to 200,000 clones, 88% of them detected once, and roughly 10% sits in the top ten.

The chain employs TRBV6-2 or TRBV6-3 and TRBJ2-5; 10 bases line up with TRBD2. Material for sequencing was PBMCs or T cells enriched from blood (not recorded which). The TCR comes from a woman under 30 who had recovered from COVID-19. The CDR3 DNA reads TGTGCCAGCAGTTACCACCTTTATTCCCAGCGGGGGGGTCAAGAGACCCAGTACTTC. Encoded protein: CASSYHLYSQRGGQETQYF.